This TCR beta chain was profiled in a study of long-term antiretroviral therapy in people with HIV. Study-wide results and caveats: Clones that had undergone expansion before ART prevailed in the repertoire throughout all time points. Diversity remained lower than transplant donor controls, even though it increased after ART. Versus controls, repertoires in people with HIV had narrower CDR3 length ranges.

Version v3.0 of the immunoSEQ assay was performed at survey level. Clones were read by immunoSEQ multiplex PCR, and TCRdb kept only the in-frame ones, dropping some. In the table there are tens of thousands of clones, over 85% of which are singletons. Everyone in the study who had HIV was treated in the United States. Germline V gene data show CDR1 as SGHRS and CDR2 as YFSETQ. V was shortened by 4 bases and J by 13 bases, with 23 bases between the two germline ends. CDR3 length equals 14 residues. Notes on this clone: Its antigen is undetermined.

V and J are TRBV5-1 and TRBJ1-2, with D tentatively TRBD1 (5 bases). The sequence derives from a woman aged 40 to 55 with HIV. Here the sequenced sample was unsorted PBMCs, taken 7.6 years after starting antiretroviral therapy. The CDR3 reads CASSLGDDYSGGTF. CDR3 coding DNA: TGCGCCAGCAGCCTAGGGGACGATTACTCGGGGGGCACCTTC. Complete variable domain (other parts from reference TRBV5-1 and TRBJ1-2): KAGVTQTPRYLIKTRGQQVTLSCSPISGHRSVSWYQQTPGQGLQFLFEYFSETQRNKGNFPGRFSGRQFSNSRSEMNVSTLELGDSALYLCASSLGDDYSGGTFGSGTRLTVV.